What follows are 14 T cell receptor beta chains derived from one specimen sequenced in a study of T cell changes during pregnancy in multiple sclerosis (dated by TCRdb to between 2018 and 2021). Library construction relied on the immunoSEQ multiplex PCR assay. Not all clones reach the TCRdb copy of this immuneACCESS table, which keeps in-frame sequences only. Checked studies attribute under half of the gap to unresolved V genes and leave the rest unexplained. Recorded for this sample are approximately 35,000 clones; about nine tenths of them occurred a single time. 0.6% to 1% of the sample belongs to the ten largest clones. This sample comprised CD4+ T cells from peripheral blood mononuclear cells, obtained after pregnancy. The receptors here all came from a female donor in good health, enrolled as a control in a pregnancy study.

The sample holds one count of this clone. V is TRBV21-1 and J is TRBJ1-1; TRBD1 is taken as the D call from the table, unchecked against the DNA. TRBV21-1 is tagged as a pseudogene. There are 15 residues in the CDR3. CDR3 protein: CASSNLGRANPEAFF. The CDR3 nucleotides are TGTGCCAGCAGCAATCTCGGCAGGGCTAACCCTGAAGCTTTCTTT.

The V gene is TRBV7-3, the J gene TRBJ2-4; D call uncertain. The length of the CDR3 is 15 residues. From germline, CDR1 is SGHTA and CDR2 FQGTGA. The germline V and J ends were trimmed by 5 bases and 0 bases, with 11 bases remaining between them. CDR3 amino acids: CASSPSPVAKNIQYF. CDR3 nucleotides: TGTGCCAGCAGCCCTAGTCCCGTAGCCAAAAACATTCAGTACTTC.

The chain joins TRBV7-3 to TRBJ2-3; D not certain. The CDR3 is 13 amino acids. V was shortened by 5 bases and J by 1 base, with 7 bases between the two germline ends. The germline CDR1 and CDR2 sequences are SGHTA and FQGTGA. The CDR3 loop reads CASSRHGTDTQYF. For the CDR3, the DNA is TGTGCCAGCAGCAGACACGGCACAGATACGCAGTATTTT. Together with reference TRBV7-3 and TRBJ2-3, the CDR3 gives the full variable domain: GAGVSQTPSNKVTEKGKYVELRCDPISGHTALYWYRQSLGQGPEFLIYFQGTGAADDSGLPNDRFFAVRPEGSVSTLKIQRTERGDSAVYLCASSRHGTDTQYFGPGTRLTVL.

This sequence joins TRBV6-5 and TRBJ1-2, with D perhaps TRBD1 (5 bases). The V and J ends lost 4 bases and 7 bases respectively, with 19 bases between them. CDR1 is MNHEY, CDR2 SVGAGI, per germline. The CDR3 totals 15 residues. CDR3 sequence (DNA): TGTGCCAGCAGTTCCTCGCCTGGACCGGGGGTTGGCTACACCTTC. It codes for CASSSSPGPGVGYTF.

In this sample, this clone turned up once. The genes are TRBV5-8 and TRBJ1-2; possibly TRBD1 for D (5 bases). V dropped 2 bases and J dropped 4 bases, with 9 bases sitting between them. The CDR3 spans 13 residues. CDR1 is SGHTS and CDR2 is YDEGEE in the germline V gene. CDR3 nucleotides: TGTGCCAGCAGCTTTGCCGGGGGCTATGGCTACACCTTC. Encoded protein: CASSFAGGYGYTF. Full variable domain (rest looked up from reference TRBV5-8 and TRBJ1-2): EAGVTQSPTHLIKTRGQQATLRCSPISGHTSVYWYQQALGLGLQFLLWYDEGEERNRGNFPPRFSGRQFPNYSSELNVNALELEDSALYLCASSFAGGYGYTFGSGTRLTVV.

The V and J genes are TRBV18 and TRBJ1-2, with D perhaps matching TRBD1 (6 bases). The CDR3 length is 17 residues. V was pared by 3 bases and J by 1 base, with 18 bases between. Per germline, CDR1 KGHSH and CDR2 LQKENI. The CDR3, as DNA: TGTGCCAGCTCACCCGGGTCGGACAGACTTCTTAACTATGGCTACACCTTC. Protein product: CASSPGSDRLLNYGYTF. The entire variable domain, with the rest obtained from reference TRBV18 and TRBJ1-2, is as follows: NAGVMQNPRHLVRRRGQEARLRCSPMKGHSHVYWYRQLPEEGLKFMVYLQKENIIDESGMPKERFSAEFPKEGPSILRIQQVVRGDSAAYFCASSPGSDRLLNYGYTFGSGTRLTVV.

The rearrangement joins TRBV5-1 to TRBJ1-3, with a weak D call TRBD1 (6 bases). Germline assignment: CDR1 SGHRS and CDR2 YFSETQ. Trimming removed 0 bases at V and 0 bases at J, with 10 bases between. This CDR3 has 16 amino acids. This CDR3 reads CASSLVQGNSGNTIYF. DNA of the CDR3: TGCGCCAGCAGCTTGGTACAGGGAAACTCTGGAAACACCATATATTTT.

The chain is built from TRBV19 and TRBJ1-5; 7 bases agree with TRBD1. The germline V gene has CDR1 LNHDA and CDR2 SQIVND (reference sequence). Unmatched junction bases numbered 9, after V lost 6 bases and J lost 4 bases. The CDR3 spans 15 residues. The CDR3 region is CASRTPGQPNQPQHF. DNA for the CDR3: TGTGCCAGTAGAACCCCGGGACAGCCGAATCAGCCCCAGCATTTT.

The rearrangement joins TRBV7-6 to TRBJ1-1, with D unclear. Germline lookup yields CDR1 SGHVS and CDR2 FNYEAQ. With 6 bases removed from V and 1 base from J, the gap between germline ends came to 9 bases. The CDR3 loop spans 13 amino acids. CDR3 DNA: TGTGCCAGCAGAACGACAAAGAACACTGAAGCTTTCTTT. Translated: CASRTTKNTEAFF. Using reference TRBV7-6 and TRBJ1-1 for the parts outside the CDR3, the full variable domain is GAGVSQSPRYKVTKRGQDVALRCDPISGHVSLYWYRQALGQGPEFLTYFNYEAQQDKSGLPNDRFSAERPEGSISTLTIQRTEQRDSAMYRCASRTTKNTEAFFGQGTRLTVV.

The chain couples TRBV7-9 to TRBJ2-2, with TRBD1 matching over 7 bases. Germline CDR1 reads SEHNR; CDR2 reads FQNEAQ (reference sequence). There are 16 residues in the CDR3. J was trimmed by 4 bases and V by 5 bases; bases with no gene match: 10. The CDR3 is CASSPSPGQSTGELFF. The CDR3 bases are TGTGCCAGCAGCCCATCACCGGGACAGAGCACCGGGGAGCTGTTTTTT.

The chain joins TRBV4-3 to TRBJ2-7; no definite D call. Deletions cut 0 bases from V and 0 bases from J, with 9 bases between. The CDR3 extends over 15 amino acids. Germline V gives CDR1 LGHNA, CDR2 YSLEER. In DNA, the CDR3 is TGCGCCAGCAGCCAAGAATCGTCTCGCTCCTACGAGCAGTACTTC. Residues: CASSQESSRSYEQYF.

The chain carries TRBV11-2 and TRBJ2-7, with TRBD1 matching over 7 bases. The length of the CDR3 is 15 residues. CDR1 and CDR2 from the germline V gene are SGHAT and FQNNGV. The V gene end was trimmed by 1 base and the J gene end by 1 base; junction bases not matched to a gene: 4. The CDR3 nucleotides read TGTGCCAGCAGCTTAGCAGGGGGACCGTCCTACGAGCAGTACTTC. It specifies CASSLAGGPSYEQYF.

The chain uses TRBV28 and TRBJ1-6, with TRBD1 matching over 7 bases. The V gene end was trimmed by 5 bases and the J gene end by 5 bases; junction bases not matched to a gene: 6. CDR3 length: 15 amino acids. Germline V gene lookup returns CDR1 MDHEN and CDR2 SYDVKM. CDR3 loop: CASSPADRDNSPLHF. In nucleotides, the CDR3 is TGTGCCAGCAGTCCCGCCGACAGGGATAATTCACCCCTCCACTTT.

The chain employs TRBV6-1 and TRBJ1-1, with no clear D. V lost 2 bases to trimming and J lost 4 bases, with 11 bases between them. The CDR3 runs to 14 residues. Germline CDR1 is MNHNS and CDR2 is SASEGT. The CDR3 reads CASSERLEGTEAFF. The CDR3 DNA is TGTGCCAGCAGTGAACGACTTGAGGGCACTGAAGCTTTCTTT.